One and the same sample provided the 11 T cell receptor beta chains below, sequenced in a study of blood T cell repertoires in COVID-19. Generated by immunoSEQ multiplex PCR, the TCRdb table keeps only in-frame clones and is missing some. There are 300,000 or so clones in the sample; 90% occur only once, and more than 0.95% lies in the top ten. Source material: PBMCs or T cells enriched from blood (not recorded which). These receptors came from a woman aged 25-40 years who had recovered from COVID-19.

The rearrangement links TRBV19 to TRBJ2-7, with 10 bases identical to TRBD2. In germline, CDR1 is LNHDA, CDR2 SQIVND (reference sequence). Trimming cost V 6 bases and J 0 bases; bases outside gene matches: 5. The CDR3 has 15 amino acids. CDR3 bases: TGTGCCAGTAGAACGACTAGCGGGTCCTCCTACGAGCAGTACTTC. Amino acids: CASRTTSGSSYEQYF.

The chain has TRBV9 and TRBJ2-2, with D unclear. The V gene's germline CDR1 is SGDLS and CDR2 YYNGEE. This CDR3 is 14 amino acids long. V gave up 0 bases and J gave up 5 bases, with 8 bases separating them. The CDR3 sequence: CASSVGSETGELFF. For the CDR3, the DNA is TGTGCCAGCAGCGTAGGAAGCGAAACCGGGGAGCTGTTTTTT.

CDR3 DNA: TGTGCCAGCAGTTCGGGACTAGCGGGATACTACGAGCAGTACTTC. It yields the protein CASSSGLAGYYEQYF. The rearrangement links TRBV28 to TRBJ2-7; 13 positions agree with TRBD2. Germline V gene lookup returns CDR1 MDHEN and CDR2 SYDVKM. J was trimmed by 3 bases and V by 4 bases; bases with no gene match: 3. The CDR3 has 15 residues.

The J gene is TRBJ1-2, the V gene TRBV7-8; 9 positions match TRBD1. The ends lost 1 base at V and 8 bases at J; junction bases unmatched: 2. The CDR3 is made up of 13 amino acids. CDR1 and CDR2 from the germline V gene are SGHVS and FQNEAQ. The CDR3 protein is CASSLGTGGGYTF. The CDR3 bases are TGTGCCAGCAGCTTAGGCACAGGGGGCGGCTACACCTTC.

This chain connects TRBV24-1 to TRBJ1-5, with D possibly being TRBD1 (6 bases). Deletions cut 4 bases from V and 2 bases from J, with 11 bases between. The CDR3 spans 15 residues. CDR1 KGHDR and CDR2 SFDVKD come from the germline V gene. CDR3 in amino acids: CATSEGRQGNQPQHF. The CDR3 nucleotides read TGTGCCACCAGTGAGGGTCGACAGGGCAATCAGCCCCAGCATTTT.

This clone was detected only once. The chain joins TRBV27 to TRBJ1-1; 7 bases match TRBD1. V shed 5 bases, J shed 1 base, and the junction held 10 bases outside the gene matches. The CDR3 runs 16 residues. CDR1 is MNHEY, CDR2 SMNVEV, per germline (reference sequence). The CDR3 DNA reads TGTGCCAGCAGTCCTCTGGCGGCAGGGGGGAACACTGAAGCTTTCTTT. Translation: CASSPLAAGGNTEAFF.

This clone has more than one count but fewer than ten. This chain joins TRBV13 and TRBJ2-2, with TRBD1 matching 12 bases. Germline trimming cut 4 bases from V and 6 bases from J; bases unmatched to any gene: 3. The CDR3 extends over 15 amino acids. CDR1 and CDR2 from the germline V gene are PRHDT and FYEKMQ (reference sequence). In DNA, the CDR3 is TGTGCCAGCAGCTGGGACAGGGGGCTCGCCGGGGAGCTGTTTTTT. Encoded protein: CASSWDRGLAGELFF.

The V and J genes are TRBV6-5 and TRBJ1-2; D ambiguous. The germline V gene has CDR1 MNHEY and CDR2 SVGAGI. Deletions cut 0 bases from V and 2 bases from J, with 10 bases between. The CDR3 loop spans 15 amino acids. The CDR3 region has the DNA TGTGCCAGCAGTTACTCGGGCAGAGCCAACTATGGCTACACCTTC. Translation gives CASSYSGRANYGYTF.

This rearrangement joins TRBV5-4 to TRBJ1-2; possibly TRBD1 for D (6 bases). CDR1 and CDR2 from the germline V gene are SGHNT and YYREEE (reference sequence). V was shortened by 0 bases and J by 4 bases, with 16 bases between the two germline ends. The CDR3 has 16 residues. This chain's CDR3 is CASSLAQQGWTYGYTF. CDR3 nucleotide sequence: TGTGCCAGCAGCTTGGCCCAACAGGGTTGGACCTATGGCTACACCTTC. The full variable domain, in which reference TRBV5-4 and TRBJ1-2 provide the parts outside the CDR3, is ETGVTQSPTHLIKTRGQQVTLRCSSQSGHNTVSWYQQALGQGPQFIFQYYREEENGRGNFPPRFSGLQFPNYSSELNVNALELDDSALYLCASSLAQQGWTYGYTFGSGTRLTVV.

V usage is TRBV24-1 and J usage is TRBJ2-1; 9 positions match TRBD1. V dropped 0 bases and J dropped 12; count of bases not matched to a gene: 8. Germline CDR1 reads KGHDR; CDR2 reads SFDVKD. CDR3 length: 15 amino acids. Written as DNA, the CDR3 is TGTGCCACCAGTGATTTGCTCGCCCCGGGACAGGGGCAGTTCTTC. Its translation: CATSDLLAPGQGQFF.

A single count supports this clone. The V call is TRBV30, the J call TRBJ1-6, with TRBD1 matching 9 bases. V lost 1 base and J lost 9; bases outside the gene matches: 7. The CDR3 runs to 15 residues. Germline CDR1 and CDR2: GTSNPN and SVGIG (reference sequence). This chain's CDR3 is CAWSGRDRGSSPLHF. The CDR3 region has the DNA TGTGCCTGGAGTGGACGAGACAGGGGGAGTTCACCCCTCCACTTT.